Detailed here is one TCR beta chain. Its antigen is unknown. This specimen belongs to a study of graft-versus-host responses after intestinal transplantation. Background on the study: Anti-thymocyte globulin was used for induction in all recipients, who then took tacrolimus and steroids for roughly 3 years. The study, taken as a whole, reports: Association was observed between peak circulating GvH clone levels and early post-transplant HvG declines. Recipient marrow held GvH clones, some first seen in ileum or blood.

Sequenced by immunoSEQ multiplex PCR; TCRdb stores in-frame clones only, minus some. The sample yields about 120,000 clones, 80% to 95% seen once. The CDR3 has 16 residues. Trimming removed 5 bases from V and 1 base from J, with 18 bases in between. Germline CDR1 is MDHEN and CDR2 is SYDVKM. The receptor was derived from a human donor who received an intestinal transplant. This sample comprised unstimulated CD4+ T cells sorted from spleen or lymph node cells, obtained before intestinal transplant. The chain recombines TRBV28 with TRBJ2-7, with TRBD2 as a possible D gene (6 bases). The CDR3 DNA is TGTGCCAGCAGTCCCGCCTCAGCGGGCCATTCCTACGAGCAGTACTTC. Protein: CASSPASAGHSYEQYF.